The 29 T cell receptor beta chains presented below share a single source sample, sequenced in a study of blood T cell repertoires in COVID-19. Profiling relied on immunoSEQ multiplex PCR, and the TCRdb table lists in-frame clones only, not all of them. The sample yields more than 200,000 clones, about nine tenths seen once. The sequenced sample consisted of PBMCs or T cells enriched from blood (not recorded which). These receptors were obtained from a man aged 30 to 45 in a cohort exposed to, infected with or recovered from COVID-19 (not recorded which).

The chain's CDR3 is CASSLHYTGTGGIHEKLFF. Written as DNA, the CDR3 is TGTGCCAGCAGTTTACACTATACCGGGACAGGGGGGATCCATGAAAAACTGTTTTTT. The rearrangement links TRBV28 to TRBJ1-4, with 11 bases that match TRBD1. The J segment lost 6 bases and the V segment lost 2 bases, leaving 14 bases of the junction unmatched. The CDR3 consists of 19 residues. Germline V gene data show CDR1 as MDHEN and CDR2 as SYDVKM.

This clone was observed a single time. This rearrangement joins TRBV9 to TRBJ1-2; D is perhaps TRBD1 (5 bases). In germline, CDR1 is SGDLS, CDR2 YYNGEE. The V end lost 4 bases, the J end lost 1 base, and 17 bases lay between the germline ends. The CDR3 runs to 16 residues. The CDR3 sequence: CASSTRETVYNYGYTF. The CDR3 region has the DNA TGTGCCAGCAGCACCCGAGAGACAGTCTATAACTATGGCTACACCTTC.

The CDR3 region is CASSPGSGYEKLFF. CDR3 DNA sequence: TGTGCCAGCTCACCAGGGTCAGGATACGAAAAACTGTTTTTT. The gene calls are TRBV18 and TRBJ1-4; no reliable D call. The CDR3 sequence is 14 residues long. V lost 2 bases and J lost 8, with 12 bases in between. Germline-derived CDR1 and CDR2 are KGHSH and LQKENI.

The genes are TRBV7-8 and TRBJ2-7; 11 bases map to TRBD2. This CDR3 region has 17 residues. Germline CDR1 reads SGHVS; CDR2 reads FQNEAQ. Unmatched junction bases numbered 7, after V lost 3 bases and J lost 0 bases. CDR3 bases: TGTGCCAGCAGCTTTACGATTACTAGCGGGAGCTCCTACGAGCAGTACTTC. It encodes CASSFTITSGSSYEQYF.

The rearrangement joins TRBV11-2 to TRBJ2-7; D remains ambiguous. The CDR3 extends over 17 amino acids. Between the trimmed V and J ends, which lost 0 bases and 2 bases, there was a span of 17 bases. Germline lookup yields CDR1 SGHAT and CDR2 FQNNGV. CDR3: CASSLDLPGISPYEQYF. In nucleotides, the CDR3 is TGTGCCAGCAGCTTAGATCTCCCAGGAATATCGCCCTACGAGCAGTACTTC. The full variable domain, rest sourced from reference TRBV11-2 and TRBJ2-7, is EAGVAQSPRYKIIEKRQSVAFWCNPISGHATLYWYQQILGQGPKLLIQFQNNGVVDDSQLPKDRFSAERLKGVDSTLKIQPAKLEDSAVYLCASSLDLPGISPYEQYFGPGTRLTVT.

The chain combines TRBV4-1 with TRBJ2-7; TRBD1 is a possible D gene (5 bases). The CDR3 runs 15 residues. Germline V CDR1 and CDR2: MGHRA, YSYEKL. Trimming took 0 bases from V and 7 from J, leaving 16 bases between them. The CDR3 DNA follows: TGCGCCAGCAGCCAAGACTCCCAGGGCATCCGAGAGCAGTACTTC. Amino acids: CASSQDSQGIREQYF.

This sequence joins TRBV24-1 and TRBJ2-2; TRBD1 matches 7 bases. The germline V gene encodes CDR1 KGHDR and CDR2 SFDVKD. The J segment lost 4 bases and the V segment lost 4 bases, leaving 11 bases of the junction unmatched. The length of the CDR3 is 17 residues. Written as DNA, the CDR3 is TGTGCCACCAGTGACCCCAGGGGGTCCACCCCCACCGGGGAGCTGTTTTTT. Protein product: CATSDPRGSTPTGELFF.

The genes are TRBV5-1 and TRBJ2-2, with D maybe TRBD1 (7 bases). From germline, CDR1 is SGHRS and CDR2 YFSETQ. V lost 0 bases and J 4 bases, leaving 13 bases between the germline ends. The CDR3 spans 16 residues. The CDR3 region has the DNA TGCGCCAGCAGCTTGGGACAGGGAGGCTCCACCGGGGAGCTGTTTTTT. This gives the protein CASSLGQGGSTGELFF.

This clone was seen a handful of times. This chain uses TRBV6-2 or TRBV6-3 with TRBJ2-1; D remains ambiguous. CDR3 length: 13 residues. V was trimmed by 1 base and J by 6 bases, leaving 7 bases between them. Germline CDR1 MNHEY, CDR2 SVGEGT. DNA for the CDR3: TGTGCCAGCAGTTACTGGGCCGGCAATGAGCAGTTCTTC. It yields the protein CASSYWAGNEQFF.

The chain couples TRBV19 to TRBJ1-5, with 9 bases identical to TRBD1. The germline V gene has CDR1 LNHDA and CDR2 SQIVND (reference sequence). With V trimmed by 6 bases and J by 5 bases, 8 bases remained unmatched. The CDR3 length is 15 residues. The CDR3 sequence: CASRHRQGVDQPQHF. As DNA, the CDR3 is TGTGCCAGTAGACACCGACAGGGGGTTGATCAGCCCCAGCATTTT.

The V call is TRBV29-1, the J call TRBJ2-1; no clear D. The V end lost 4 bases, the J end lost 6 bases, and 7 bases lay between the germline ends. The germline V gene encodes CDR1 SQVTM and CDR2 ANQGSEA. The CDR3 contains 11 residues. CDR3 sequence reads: CSVVLANEQFF. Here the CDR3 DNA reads TGCAGCGTTGTACTCGCCAATGAGCAGTTCTTC.

CDR3 sequence reads: CASSFGLGDTIYF. DNA of the CDR3: TGTGCCAGCAGTTTCGGGCTAGGGGACACCATATATTTT. The chain has TRBV6-5 and TRBJ1-3; weak D call: TRBD1 (5 bases). Trimming pared 4 bases from V and 8 bases from J, leaving 12 bases between. CDR3 length: 13 amino acids. CDR1 and CDR2 (germline): MNHEY, SVGAGI.

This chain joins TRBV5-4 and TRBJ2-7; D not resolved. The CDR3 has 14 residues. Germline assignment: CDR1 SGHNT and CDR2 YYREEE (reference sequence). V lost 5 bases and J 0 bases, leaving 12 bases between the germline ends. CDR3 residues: CASRREKYSYEQYF. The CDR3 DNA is TGTGCCAGCAGGCGTGAAAAATACTCCTACGAGCAGTACTTC.

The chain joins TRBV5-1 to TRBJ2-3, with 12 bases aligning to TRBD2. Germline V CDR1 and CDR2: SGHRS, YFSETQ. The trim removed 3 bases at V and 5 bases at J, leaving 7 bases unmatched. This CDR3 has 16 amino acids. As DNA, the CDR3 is TGCGCCAGCAGCTGGACCGTACTAGCGGGAGGAGATACGCAGTATTTT. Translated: CASSWTVLAGGDTQYF.

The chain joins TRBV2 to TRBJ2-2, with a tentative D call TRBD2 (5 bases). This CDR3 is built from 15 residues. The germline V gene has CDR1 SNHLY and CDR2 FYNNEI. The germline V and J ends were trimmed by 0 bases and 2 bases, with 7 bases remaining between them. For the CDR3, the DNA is TGTGCCAGCAGTGAAGCCGGACTCAACACCGGGGAGCTGTTTTTT. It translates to CASSEAGLNTGELFF.

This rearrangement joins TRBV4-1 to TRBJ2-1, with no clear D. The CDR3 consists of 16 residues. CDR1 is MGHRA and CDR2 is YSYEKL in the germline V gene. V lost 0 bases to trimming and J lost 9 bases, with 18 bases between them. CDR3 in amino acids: CASSQEPVNPRGEQFF. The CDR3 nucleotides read TGCGCCAGCAGCCAAGAACCAGTAAATCCCCGAGGTGAGCAGTTCTTC.

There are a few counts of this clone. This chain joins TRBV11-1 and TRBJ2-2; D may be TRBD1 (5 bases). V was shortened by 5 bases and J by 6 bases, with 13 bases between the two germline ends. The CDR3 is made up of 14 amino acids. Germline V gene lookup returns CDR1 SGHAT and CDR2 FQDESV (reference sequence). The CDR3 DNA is TGTGCCAGCAGCCCGAACAGGTCACCCGGGGAGCTGTTTTTT. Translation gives CASSPNRSPGELFF.

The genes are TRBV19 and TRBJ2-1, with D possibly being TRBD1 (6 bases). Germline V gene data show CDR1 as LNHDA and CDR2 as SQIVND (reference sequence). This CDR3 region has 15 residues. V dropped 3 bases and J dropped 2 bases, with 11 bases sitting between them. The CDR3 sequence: CASSIDRFPYNEQFF. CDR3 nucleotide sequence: TGTGCCAGTAGTATCGACAGGTTTCCCTACAATGAGCAGTTCTTC.

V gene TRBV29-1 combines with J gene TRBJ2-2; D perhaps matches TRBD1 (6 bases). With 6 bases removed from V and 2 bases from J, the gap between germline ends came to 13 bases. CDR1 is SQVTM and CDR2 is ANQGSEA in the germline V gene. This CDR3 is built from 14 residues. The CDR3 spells CSVDGQKNTGELFF. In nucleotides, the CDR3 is TGCAGCGTAGACGGACAGAAAAACACCGGGGAGCTGTTTTTT.

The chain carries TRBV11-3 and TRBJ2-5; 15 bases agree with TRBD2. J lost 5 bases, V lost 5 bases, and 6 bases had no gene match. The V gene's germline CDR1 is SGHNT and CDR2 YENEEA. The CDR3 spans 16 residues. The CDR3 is CASSPGTSGRFETQYF. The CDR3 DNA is TGTGCCAGCAGCCCCGGGACTAGCGGGAGGTTTGAGACCCAGTACTTC.

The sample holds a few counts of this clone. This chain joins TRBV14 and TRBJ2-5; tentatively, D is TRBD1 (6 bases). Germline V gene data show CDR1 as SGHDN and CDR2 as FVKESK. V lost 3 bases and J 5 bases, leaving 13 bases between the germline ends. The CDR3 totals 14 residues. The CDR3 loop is CASSHAGVGETQYF. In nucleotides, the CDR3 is TGTGCCAGCAGCCATGCAGGGGTCGGGGAGACCCAGTACTTC.

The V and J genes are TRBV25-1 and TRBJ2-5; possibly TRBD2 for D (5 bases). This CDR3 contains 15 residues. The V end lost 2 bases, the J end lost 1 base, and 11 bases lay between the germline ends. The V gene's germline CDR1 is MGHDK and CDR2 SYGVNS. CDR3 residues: CASSETAGLQETQYF. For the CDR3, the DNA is TGTGCCAGCAGTGAAACGGCCGGACTCCAAGAGACCCAGTACTTC.

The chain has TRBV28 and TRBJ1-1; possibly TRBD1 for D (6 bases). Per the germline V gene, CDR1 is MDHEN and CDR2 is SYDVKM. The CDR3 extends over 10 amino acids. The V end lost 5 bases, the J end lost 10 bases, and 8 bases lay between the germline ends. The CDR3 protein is CASSKQGAFF. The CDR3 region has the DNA TGTGCCAGCAGTAAACAGGGAGCTTTCTTT.

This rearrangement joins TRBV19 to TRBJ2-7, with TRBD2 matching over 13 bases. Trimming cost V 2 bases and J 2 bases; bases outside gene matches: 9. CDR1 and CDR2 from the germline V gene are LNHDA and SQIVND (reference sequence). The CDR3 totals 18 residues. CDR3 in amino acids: CASSIRRHTSGRAYEQYF. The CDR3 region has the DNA TGTGCCAGTAGTATAAGACGACACACTAGCGGGAGGGCCTACGAGCAGTACTTC.

The CDR3 protein is CASSPRTVGNTIYF. CDR3 sequence (DNA): TGTGCCAGCTCACCGCGGACAGTTGGAAACACCATATATTTT. The rearrangement uses TRBV18 and TRBJ1-3; TRBD1 is a possible D gene (6 bases). The CDR3 sequence is 14 residues long. Trimming took 3 bases from V and 3 from J, leaving 9 bases between them. In germline, CDR1 is KGHSH, CDR2 LQKENI.

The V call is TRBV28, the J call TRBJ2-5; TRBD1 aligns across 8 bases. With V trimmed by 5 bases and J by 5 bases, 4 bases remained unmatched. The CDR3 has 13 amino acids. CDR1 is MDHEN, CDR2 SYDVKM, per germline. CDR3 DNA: TGTGCCAGCAGTGACAGGGGTGACGAGACCCAGTACTTC. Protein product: CASSDRGDETQYF.

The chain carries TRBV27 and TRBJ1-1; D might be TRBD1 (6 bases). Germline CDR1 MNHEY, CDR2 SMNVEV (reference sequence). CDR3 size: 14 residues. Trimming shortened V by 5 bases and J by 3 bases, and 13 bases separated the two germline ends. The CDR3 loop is CASSRRGADTEAFF. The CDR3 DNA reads TGTGCCAGCAGTCGCAGGGGAGCGGACACTGAAGCTTTCTTT.

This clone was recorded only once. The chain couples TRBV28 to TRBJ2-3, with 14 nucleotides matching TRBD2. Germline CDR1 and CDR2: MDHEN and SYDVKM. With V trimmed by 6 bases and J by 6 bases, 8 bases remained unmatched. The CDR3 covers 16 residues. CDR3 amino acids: CASSPGTSGGGDTQYF. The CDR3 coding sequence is TGTGCCAGCAGCCCCGGGACTAGCGGGGGTGGGGATACGCAGTATTTT.

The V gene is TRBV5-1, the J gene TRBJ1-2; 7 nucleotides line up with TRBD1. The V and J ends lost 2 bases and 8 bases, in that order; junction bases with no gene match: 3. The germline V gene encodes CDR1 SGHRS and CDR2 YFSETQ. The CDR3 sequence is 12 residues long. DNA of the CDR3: TGCGCCAGCAGCTTTACAGGGGCCGGCTACACCTTC. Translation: CASSFTGAGYTF.